The 23 T cell receptor beta chains in this list originate from one sample, sequenced in a study of T-cell reconstitution after alpha-beta-depleted transplantation in children. Researchers prepared the TCRbeta library using unique molecular identifiers, the study reports. TCRdb re-called the PCR reads through MiXCR, storing one row per CDR3 protein. Among under 300,000 distinct CDR3 sequences, approximately 10% were seen once, and the ten largest hold around 22%. Source: peripheral blood, taken 180 days after TCRalphabeta/CD19-depleted stem cell transplant. The receptors were sampled from a male patient under 10 years old who had a stem cell transplant for chronic granulomatous disease, so the T cells may come from the graft donor.

This clonotype has at least ten counts. The genes are TRBV5-1 and TRBJ2-7, with TRBD1 identical over 8 bases. Unmatched junction bases numbered 16, after V lost 3 bases and J lost 2 bases. The CDR3 has 18 amino acids. Germline values: CDR1 SGHRS, CDR2 YFSETQ. This CDR3 is CASSCTPAWRDRTYEQYF. The DNA of the CDR3 is TGCGCCAGCAGCTGTACCCCGGCCTGGCGGGACAGGACCTACGAGCAGTACTTC.

In this sample, this clonotype turned up many times. V gene TRBV9 combines with J gene TRBJ2-2; 8 bases align to TRBD2. The trim removed 0 bases at V and 1 base at J, leaving 2 bases unmatched. The germline V gene has CDR1 SGDLS and CDR2 YYNGEE. There are 16 residues in the CDR3. In DNA, the CDR3 is TGTGCCAGCAGCGTAGCCGGGGGGGTGAACACCGGGGAGCTGTTTTTT. This translates into CASSVAGGVNTGELFF.

Many counts were recorded for this clonotype. The chain links TRBV29-1 to TRBJ2-2, with TRBD1 matching 7 bases. V gave up 8 bases and J gave up 4 bases; unmatched junction bases: 7. The germline V gene encodes CDR1 SQVTM and CDR2 ANQGSEA. The CDR3 sequence is 13 residues long. DNA of the CDR3: TGCAGCACACGACAGGGCGGCACCGGGGAGCTGTTTTTT. Its translation: CSTRQGGTGELFF.

This clonotype was counted at least ten times. The rearrangement joins TRBV28 to TRBJ2-7, with unresolved D. The CDR3 is 11 residues long. Trimming left V 2 bases short and J 2 bases short, with 1 base between. Germline V lookup: CDR1 MDHEN, CDR2 SYDVKM. The CDR3 spells CASSLTYEQYF. The CDR3 DNA follows: TGTGCCAGCAGTTTAACCTACGAGCAGTACTTC. The entire variable domain, with the rest obtained from reference TRBV28 and TRBJ2-7, is as follows: DVKVTQSSRYLVKRTGEKVFLECVQDMDHENMFWYRQDPGLGLRLIYFSYDVKMKEKGDIPEGYSVSREKKERFSLILESASTNQTSMYLCASSLTYEQYFGPGTRLTVT.

This clonotype came up many times. The J gene is TRBJ2-3, the V gene TRBV4-1; D ambiguous. Germline V lookup: CDR1 MGHRA, CDR2 YSYEKL. This CDR3 has 13 amino acids. The ends were cut back, 2 bases at V and 2 bases at J, with 5 bases in the middle. The CDR3: CASSQSSTDTQYF. CDR3 nucleotides: TGCGCCAGCAGCCAAAGTTCCACAGATACGCAGTATTTT.

In its sample, this clonotype was seen many times. The chain links TRBV20-1 to TRBJ2-1; 11 bases match TRBD2. Germline assignment: CDR1 DFQATT and CDR2 SNEGSKA (reference sequence). The CDR3 sequence is 15 residues long. V lost 3 bases, J lost 2 bases, and 3 bases stayed unmatched. The CDR3 is CSASDSGRAYNEQFF. CDR3 DNA sequence: TGCAGTGCTAGCGATAGCGGGAGGGCCTACAATGAGCAGTTCTTC.

This clonotype was seen repeatedly, ten times or more. V and J are TRBV20-1 and TRBJ2-1; no clear D gene. Trimming removed 6 bases from V and 8 bases from J, with 23 bases in between. CDR1 and CDR2 from the germline V gene are DFQATT and SNEGSKA (reference sequence). This CDR3 has 15 amino acids. Written as DNA, the CDR3 is TGCAGTGCGACACTGCGTACGACACTTGGCGATGAGCAGTTCTTC. It encodes CSATLRTTLGDEQFF.

In this sample, this clonotype turned up a few times. This chain joins TRBV3-1 and TRBJ2-3; tentative D call: TRBD2 (5 bases). V lost 2 bases, J lost 2 bases, and 26 bases lay in between. Germline CDR1 is LGHDT and CDR2 is YNNKEL (reference sequence). The CDR3 is 20 residues long. In nucleotides, the CDR3 is TGTGCCAGCAGCCAAAGAAAGATCTGGGAGCCTAGCCCCTACACAGATACGCAGTATTTT. This codes for CASSQRKIWEPSPYTDTQYF.

Note on this clonotype: Possible read error: a much larger clone is one base away. The chain combines TRBV7-2 with TRBJ2-7; D remains unclear. The CDR3 loop spans 9 amino acids. Germline V lookup: CDR1 SGHTA, CDR2 FQGNSA. DNA for the CDR3: TGTGCCCGCAGCCCTCTTTTTGACTTC. Encoded protein: CARSPLFDF.

This clonotype has ten or more counts. This chain links TRBV20-1 with TRBJ2-5, with 9 bases lining up with TRBD1. V was pared by 6 bases and J by 3 bases, with 11 bases of the junction left unmatched. The CDR3 totals 15 residues. Germline V gene sequence: CDR1 DFQATT, CDR2 SNEGSKA (reference sequence). As DNA, the CDR3 is TGCAGTGCAAAGGTGTACAGGGGGCAGGAAGAGACCCAGTACTTC. Protein product: CSAKVYRGQEETQYF.

At least ten counts were recorded for this clonotype. The chain combines TRBV7-2 with TRBJ2-5, with TRBD2 matching 8 bases. Trimming removed 2 bases from V and 4 bases from J; junction bases left unmatched: 6. Germline V gene sequence: CDR1 SGHTA, CDR2 FQGNSA. The CDR3 loop spans 15 amino acids. Here the CDR3 DNA reads TGTGCCAGCAGCTTATCAGCGGGAGTCCCAGAGACCCAGTACTTC. Translated: CASSLSAGVPETQYF.

This clonotype was detected many times. J is TRBJ2-2 and V is TRBV29-1; D gene unclear. CDR3 length equals 14 residues. V shed 3 bases and J shed 5 bases, with 13 bases lying between them. The germline CDR1 and CDR2 sequences are SQVTM and ANQGSEA. CDR3 bases: TGCAGCGTTGAGGGCTTCGACAATACCGGGGAGCTGTTTTTT. Its translation is CSVEGFDNTGELFF.

For this clonotype: A clone one base away is much larger, so this may be a read error. The gene calls are TRBV7-2 and TRBJ2-1; D may match TRBD1 or TRBD2 (6 bases each). The V and J ends lost 5 bases and 6 bases respectively, with 17 bases between them. Germline V CDR1 and CDR2: SGHTA, FQGNSA. This CDR3 has 15 residues. This CDR3 reads CASSTYGGPTNEQFF. CDR3 in DNA: TGTGCCAGCAGCACCTACGGGGGCCCAACCAATGAGCAGTTCTTC.

As for this clonotype: A much larger clone differs by one base, so this may be a read error. The chain combines TRBV20-1 with TRBJ1-2, with unresolved D. This CDR3 is built from 11 residues. In germline, CDR1 is DFQATT, CDR2 SNEGSKA (reference sequence). The CDR3 loop reads CSSRAKDGYTF. The CDR3 region has the DNA TGCAGTTCTAGAGCGAAAGATGGCTACACCTTC.

Many counts were recorded for this clonotype. CDR3 in amino acids: CASSRGTGETQYF. In DNA, the CDR3 is TGTGCCAGCAGCCGAGGGACAGGGGAGACCCAGTACTTC. V is TRBV7-3 and J is TRBJ2-5; 9 bases map to TRBD1. Unmatched junction bases numbered 3, after V lost 5 bases and J lost 5 bases. Germline CDR1 and CDR2: SGHTA and FQGTGA. The CDR3 is made up of 13 amino acids.

This clonotype was counted ten times or more. This rearrangement joins TRBV12-3 or TRBV12-4 to TRBJ1-4; 7 positions agree with TRBD1. The CDR3 spans 16 residues. After removal of 4 bases from V and 7 bases from J, the junction contained 12 bases not matched to a gene. Written as DNA, the CDR3 is TGTGCCAGCAGTTCTCACGTTGGGGGGGACAGTGAAAAACTGTTTTTT. Amino acids: CASSSHVGGDSEKLFF.

The V call is TRBV30, the J call TRBJ1-4; D unresolved. V was clipped by 3 bases and J by 5 bases, with 4 bases between them. The CDR3 loop spans 11 amino acids. Germline V CDR1 and CDR2: GTSNPN, SVGIG (reference sequence). CDR3 DNA sequence: TGTGCCTGGAGCCGAAATGAAAAACTGTTTTTT. Its translation: CAWSRNEKLFF.

Ten or more counts support this clonotype. The chain links TRBV12-3 or TRBV12-4 to TRBJ2-1; no reliable D call. V lost 2 bases and J lost 9, with 17 bases in between. CDR3 length: 15 amino acids. The CDR3 region has the DNA TGTGCCAGCAGTTTATTGGCTAGTCCCCTGAGTGAGCAGTTCTTC. It codes for CASSLLASPLSEQFF.

V usage is TRBV30 and J usage is TRBJ2-7; D is uncertain. V gave up 3 bases and J gave up 7 bases, with 16 bases separating them. Germline V CDR1 and CDR2: GTSNPN, SVGIG (reference sequence). The CDR3 runs to 13 residues. CDR3 nucleotides: TGTGCCTGGAGAGGTGGTCTTACGAGGGAGCAGTACTTC. Translated: CAWRGGLTREQYF.

This clonotype was observed many times. The rearrangement links TRBV7-8 to TRBJ2-7, with 9 bases fitting TRBD1. The CDR3 length is 15 residues. In germline, CDR1 is SGHVS, CDR2 FQNEAQ. V shed 4 bases, J shed 4 bases, and the junction held 8 bases outside the gene matches. The DNA for the CDR3 is TGTGCCAGCAGCTGGGGGGACAGGGCGACATACGAGCAGTACTTC. This encodes CASSWGDRATYEQYF.

This clonotype was observed at least ten times. The chain links TRBV5-1 to TRBJ2-1; 11 bases are a match to TRBD2. CDR3 size: 15 residues. J lost 10 bases, V lost 0 bases, and 6 bases had no gene match. Germline CDR1 is SGHRS and CDR2 is YFSETQ. CDR3 region: CASSLGLAGLREQFF. CDR3 DNA sequence: TGCGCCAGCAGCTTGGGACTAGCGGGATTACGCGAGCAGTTCTTC. Full variable domain (outside the CDR3, taken from reference TRBV5-1 and TRBJ2-1): KAGVTQTPRYLIKTRGQQVTLSCSPISGHRSVSWYQQTPGQGLQFLFEYFSETQRNKGNFPGRFSGRQFSNSRSEMNVSTLELGDSALYLCASSLGLAGLREQFFGPGTRLTVL.

In its sample, this clonotype was seen many times. CDR3 residues: CSSTSPAADTQYF. The DNA of the CDR3 is TGCAGCTCCACCTCCCCGGCCGCAGATACGCAGTATTTT. The genes are TRBV29-1 and TRBJ2-3; D not resolved. This CDR3 is 13 amino acids long. From germline, CDR1 is SQVTM and CDR2 ANQGSEA. V was pared by 8 bases and J by 4 bases, with 16 bases between.

This clonotype was seen many times. The chain combines TRBV20-1 with TRBJ2-7, with D possibly TRBD1 on 5 matching bases. Deletions cut 2 bases from V and 1 base from J, with 9 bases between. Germline V gene sequence: CDR1 DFQATT, CDR2 SNEGSKA (reference sequence). The CDR3 consists of 13 residues. The CDR3, as DNA: TGCAGTGCTAGAACCCAGGGTTCCTACGAGCAGTACTTC. This translates into CSARTQGSYEQYF.